This entry describes one TCR beta chain. Its antigen remains unidentified. The data stem from a study of shared clonotypes between healthy human individuals. The germline CDR1 and CDR2 sequences are MNHEY and SMNVEV (reference sequence). CDR3 size: 14 residues. The V end was cut by 5 bases, the J end by 2 bases, with 10 bases between. Study-wide results and limits: Few donors restricted represented genetic and exposure-history diversity. As a rule, naive subsets had a larger estimated richness than memory subsets.

Assay used: immunoSEQ multiplex PCR; TCRdb lists only in-frame clones, some missing. The sample holds roughly 500,000 clones, 90% to 96% seen once. This sequence joins TRBV27 and TRBJ1-5; no clear D gene. Sequenced: naive CD4+ T cells sorted from blood. Noted subset: CD45RA+ positively selected. The TCR comes from a woman aged 30 to 39 in good health. The CDR3 DNA reads TGTGCCAGCAGTAGTGGGCAGGGCAATCAGCCCCAGCATTTT. Translation gives CASSSGQGNQPQHF.